Each of the 13 T cell receptor beta chains below was sequenced from the same sample in a study of blood T cells in healthy people across ages. Sample-barcoded 5' priming and a J-beta primer mix drove a second PCR of roughly 7 to 11 cycles. MiXCR, run by TCRdb on the 5' RACE reads, gives a single entry per CDR3 protein. The repertoire includes around 1,500,000 distinct CDR3 sequences, 28% of them detected once, and about 8% sits in the top ten. Sequenced: blood. Source of these receptors: a woman younger than 45 in good health.

At least ten counts were recorded for this clonotype. Its ends do not fully match the called genes, so a read error is possible. This rearrangement joins TRBV12-3 or TRBV12-4 to TRBJ2-7; maybe TRBD2 (7 bases). The CDR3 has 12 amino acids. The CDR3 region is CTSSLGGAEQYF. Here the CDR3 DNA reads TGTACCAGCAGCTTGGGGGGGGCCGAGCAGTACTTC.

This clonotype was observed a few times. V is TRBV6-5 and J is TRBJ1-3; a weak D match, TRBD1 (5 bases). With 5 bases removed from V and 1 base from J, the gap between germline ends came to 12 bases. Germline CDR1 MNHEY, CDR2 SVGAGI. This CDR3 contains 15 residues. The CDR3 DNA reads as TGTGCCAGCAGTGACCACGGGACGTCTGGAAACACCATATATTTT. It encodes CASSDHGTSGNTIYF.

The chain combines TRBV7-9 with TRBJ1-5; D not certain. Germline V CDR1 and CDR2: SEHNR, FQNEAQ (reference sequence). The CDR3 has 16 residues. V lost 1 base to trimming and J lost 0 bases, with 10 bases between them. CDR3 nucleotide sequence: TGTGCCAGCAGCTTAGGGTCACCTTATAGCAATCAGCCCCAGCATTTT. This gives the protein CASSLGSPYSNQPQHF.

This clonotype appeared a few times. The rearrangement joins TRBV28 to TRBJ2-7; weak D call: TRBD1 (6 bases). The germline V gene encodes CDR1 MDHEN and CDR2 SYDVKM. This CDR3 has 12 residues. V was trimmed by 3 bases and J by 8 bases, leaving 11 bases between them. The DNA of the CDR3 is TGTGCCAGCAGTTTCAAAGGGGGAAAGCAGTACTTC. Translated, it gives CASSFKGGKQYF.

This clonotype was counted between two and nine times. The rearrangement joins TRBV5-1 to TRBJ2-3, with TRBD2 matching over 14 bases. The CDR3 is made up of 18 amino acids. With 4 bases clipped from V and 0 bases from J, the junction kept 7 bases outside the gene matches. Germline lookup yields CDR1 SGHRS and CDR2 YFSETQ. The CDR3 bases are TGCGCCAGCAGCCCGGGACTAGCGGGGGCCGTTAGCACAGATACGCAGTATTTT. This translates into CASSPGLAGAVSTDTQYF.

V is TRBV20-1 and J is TRBJ2-2; D might be TRBD1 (6 bases). CDR1 is DFQATT, CDR2 SNEGSKA, per germline (reference sequence). Trimming removed 6 bases from V and 1 base from J, with 15 bases in between. This CDR3 has 15 residues. As DNA, the CDR3 is TGCAGTGCAACCTACGGGACAAAGAACACCGGGGAGCTGTTTTTT. The encoded protein is CSATYGTKNTGELFF.

This clonotype turned up a few times. The chain uses TRBV20-1 and TRBJ2-3; 7 positions match TRBD2. Germline assignment: CDR1 DFQATT and CDR2 SNEGSKA (reference sequence). V was pared by 3 bases and J by 7 bases, with 10 bases of the junction left unmatched. The CDR3 runs 14 residues. The CDR3 loop reads CSARAWRELYTQYF. The CDR3 DNA reads as TGCAGTGCTAGGGCTTGGCGGGAGTTATATACGCAGTATTTT.

As to this clonotype: A junction end diverges from the germline sequence, so it may reflect a read error. The chain has TRBV12-3 or TRBV12-4 and TRBJ2-3; D perhaps matches TRBD1 (5 bases). The CDR3 runs 12 residues. CDR3 protein: CAGRDADFPQYF. The DNA of the CDR3 is TGTGCCGGCAGGGATGCAGATTTCCCGCAGTATTTT.

The count of this clonotype is one. This rearrangement joins TRBV7-2 to TRBJ2-5, with D possibly matching TRBD2 (5 bases). V was clipped by 0 bases and J by 5 bases, with 16 bases between them. CDR1 SGHTA and CDR2 FQGNSA come from the germline V gene. CDR3 size: 16 residues. CDR3 sequence: CASSLARVGGRETQYF. The CDR3, as DNA: TGTGCCAGCAGCTTAGCGCGGGTAGGCGGAAGGGAGACCCAGTACTTC.

The sample holds a few counts of this clonotype. This sequence joins TRBV20-1 and TRBJ2-3; 7 nucleotides align to TRBD1. The CDR3 has 13 amino acids. V shed 5 bases and J 0 bases; nucleotides not matched to a gene: 2. Per the germline V gene, CDR1 is DFQATT and CDR2 is SNEGSKA (reference sequence). CDR3 bases: TGCAGTGCTGGGACAGACAGCACAGATACGCAGTATTTT. Encoded protein: CSAGTDSTDTQYF.

Ten or more counts support this clonotype. The chain combines TRBV5-1 with TRBJ2-1, with D perhaps TRBD1 (6 bases). With 1 base removed from V and 8 bases from J, the gap between germline ends came to 10 bases. Germline lookup yields CDR1 SGHRS and CDR2 YFSETQ. The CDR3 loop spans 13 amino acids. The CDR3 DNA is TGCGCCAGCAGCTTGACAGGGAAGGATGAGCAGTTCTTC. Translated: CASSLTGKDEQFF.

This clonotype was recorded at least ten times. This chain joins TRBV7-2 and TRBJ1-1; tentatively, D is TRBD1 (5 bases). Germline lookup yields CDR1 SGHTA and CDR2 FQGNSA. Trimming shortened V by 2 bases and J by 3 bases, and 7 bases separated the two germline ends. This CDR3 comprises 13 residues. The CDR3 nucleotides are TGTGCCAGCAGCTTAATGGGGGACACTGAAGCTTTCTTT. It is translated as CASSLMGDTEAFF.

The table lists this clonotype with a few counts. This chain uses TRBV12-3 or TRBV12-4 with TRBJ2-7, with TRBD2 matching 10 bases. The CDR3 has 14 amino acids. J gave up 3 bases and V 9 bases, and 8 bases lay outside the gene matches. The CDR3 bases are TGTGCCAGTAGGTCCGGGACTAGCGTCTACGAGCAGTACTTC. Residues: CASRSGTSVYEQYF.